Listed below are T cell receptor beta chains from one sample, sequenced in a study of T cells after yellow fever vaccination. TCRdb re-derived calls from the 5' RACE reads in MiXCR, one entry per CDR3 protein. Of some 350,000 distinct CDR3 sequences in the sample, 3% to 4.5% were seen once. This specimen was PBMCs, taken 5 days after the yellow fever booster vaccination. All receptors come from a man aged 18 to 35 who received the YFV17D yellow fever vaccine. CDR3s leave out the opening cysteine and the closing phenylalanine or tryptophan.

J | V | CDR3
TRBJ1-6 | TRBV2 | ASSDRRSSYNSPLH
TRBJ2-3 | TRBV5-1 | ASSRGQGARTDTQY
TRBJ2-1 | TRBV6-2/TRBV6-3 | ASSGLDRADNEQF
TRBJ2-5 | TRBV5-1 | ASSLWSGEETQY
TRBJ1-1 | TRBV5-4 | ASRSSGGTGAPNTEAF
TRBJ2-3 | TRBV7-8 | ASSPRAGSYTDTQY
TRBJ1-1 | TRBV12-3/TRBV12-4 | ASNRFGDTRGVLDTEAF
TRBJ2-5 | TRBV5-1 | ASSTGQGYLETQY
TRBJ1-6 | TRBV4-1 | ASSQRQGNSPLH
TRBJ1-1 | TRBV7-2 | ASRWGVNTEAF
TRBJ2-3 | TRBV4-2 | ASSQPGLSGTDTQY
TRBJ2-5 | TRBV7-8 | ASSEPAGQGETQY
TRBJ2-3 | TRBV12-5 | ASGTSVTRGEDTDTQY
TRBJ2-3 | TRBV20-1 | SARDPASGGATDTQY
TRBJ2-5 | TRBV11-2 | ASSLGDTVLTQY
TRBJ1-5 | TRBV2 | ASSLAASNQPQH
TRBJ2-4 | TRBV7-2 | ASSPDPAGAKNIQY
TRBJ1-4 | TRBV7-2 | ASSPRAAENEKLF
TRBJ2-5 | TRBV9 | ASSVGAGGAETQY
TRBJ2-3 | TRBV2 | ASALMGPNTDTQY